This T cell receptor beta chain comes out of a study of T-cell reconstitution after alpha-beta-depleted transplantation in children. This clonotype was picked up a small number of times. CDR1 MNHEY and CDR2 SVGAGI come from the germline V gene. CDR3 length: 14 amino acids. V was shortened by 2 bases and J by 11 bases, with 15 bases between the two germline ends. Unique molecular identifiers were used in preparing the TCRbeta library. TCRdb re-called the PCR reads through MiXCR, storing one row per CDR3 protein. Counted here are just under 550,000 distinct CDR3 sequences, about 16% occurring once; the ten biggest clones make up roughly 3.3%.

This clonotype was obtained from a human donor who donated a stem cell graft to a child with acute lymphoblastic leukemia. The sample in question was PBMCs from the stem cell graft donor, obtained from the stem cell graft. The chain links TRBV6-5 to TRBJ1-4, with a possible D match to TRBD1 (5 bases). The CDR3 DNA reads as TGTGCCAGCAGTTACGCGCGGACACCCGAGAAACTGTTTTTT. Its translation: CASSYARTPEKLFF.